This T cell receptor (beta chain) emerged from a study of OX40 agonist ivuxolimab in advanced cancers. Profiling relied on immunoSEQ multiplex PCR, and the TCRdb table lists in-frame clones only, not all of them. Of some 82,000 clones in the sample, 90% to 95% were seen once. The V gene lost 6 bases and the J gene lost 8 bases, with 16 bases spanning the gap. This CDR3 region has 13 residues. CDR1 is MNHEY, CDR2 SVGAGI, per germline. The V call is TRBV6-5, the J call TRBJ1-1; TRBD1 is a possible D gene (5 bases). Sample: CD4+ or CD8+ T cells sorted from blood, taken in a trial of the OX40 agonist ivuxolimab. The origin of this receptor is an adult with an advanced solid tumor such as melanoma, head and neck, liver or kidney cancer. For the CDR3, the DNA is TGTGCCAGCAGGCCGGCACCGGGACCAGAAGCTTTCTTT. Translation: CASRPAPGPEAFF.